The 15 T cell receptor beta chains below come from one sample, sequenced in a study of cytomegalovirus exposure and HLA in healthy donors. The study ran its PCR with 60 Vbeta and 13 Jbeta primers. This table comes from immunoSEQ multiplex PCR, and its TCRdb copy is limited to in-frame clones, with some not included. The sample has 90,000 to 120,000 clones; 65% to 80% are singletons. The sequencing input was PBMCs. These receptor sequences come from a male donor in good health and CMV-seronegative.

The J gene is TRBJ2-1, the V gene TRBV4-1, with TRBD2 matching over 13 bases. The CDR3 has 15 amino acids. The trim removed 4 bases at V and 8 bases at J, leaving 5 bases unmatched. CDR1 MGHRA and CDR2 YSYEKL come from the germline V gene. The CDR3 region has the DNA TGCGCCAGCAGCCGCGGACTAGCGGGGGCCGATGAGCAGTTCTTC. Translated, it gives CASSRGLAGADEQFF.

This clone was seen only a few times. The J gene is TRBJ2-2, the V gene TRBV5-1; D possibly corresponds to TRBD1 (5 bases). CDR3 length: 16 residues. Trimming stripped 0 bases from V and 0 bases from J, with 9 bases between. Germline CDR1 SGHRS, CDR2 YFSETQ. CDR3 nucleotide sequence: TGCGCCAGCAGCTTGGTTGCGACAGCGAACACCGGGGAGCTGTTTTTT. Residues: CASSLVATANTGELFF.

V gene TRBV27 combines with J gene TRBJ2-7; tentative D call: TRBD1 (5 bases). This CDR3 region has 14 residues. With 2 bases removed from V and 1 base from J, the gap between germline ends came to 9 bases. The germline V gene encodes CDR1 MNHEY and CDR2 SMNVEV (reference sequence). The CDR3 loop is CASSLVRQSYEQYF. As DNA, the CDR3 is TGTGCCAGCAGTTTAGTCCGACAGTCCTACGAGCAGTACTTC.

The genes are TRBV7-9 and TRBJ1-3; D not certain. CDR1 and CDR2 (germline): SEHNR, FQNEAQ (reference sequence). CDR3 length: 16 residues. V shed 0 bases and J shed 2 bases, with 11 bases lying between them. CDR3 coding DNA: TGTGCCAGCAGCTTAGCCGAAAGAGGGCCTGGAAACACCATATATTTT. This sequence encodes CASSLAERGPGNTIYF.

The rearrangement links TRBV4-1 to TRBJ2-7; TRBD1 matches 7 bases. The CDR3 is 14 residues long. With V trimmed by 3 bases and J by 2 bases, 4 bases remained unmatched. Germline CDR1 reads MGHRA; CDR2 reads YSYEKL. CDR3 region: CASSQHGTAYEQYF. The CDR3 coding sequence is TGCGCCAGCAGCCAGCACGGGACAGCCTACGAGCAGTACTTC.

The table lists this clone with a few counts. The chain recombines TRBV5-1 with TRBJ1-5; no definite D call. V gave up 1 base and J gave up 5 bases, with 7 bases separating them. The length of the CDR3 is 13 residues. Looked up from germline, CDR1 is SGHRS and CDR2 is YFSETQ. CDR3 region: CASSLIEDQPQHF. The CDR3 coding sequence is TGCGCCAGCAGCTTGATTGAGGATCAGCCCCAGCATTTT. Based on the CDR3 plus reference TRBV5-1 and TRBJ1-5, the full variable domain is KAGVTQTPRYLIKTRGQQVTLSCSPISGHRSVSWYQQTPGQGLQFLFEYFSETQRNKGNFPGRFSGRQFSNSRSEMNVSTLELGDSALYLCASSLIEDQPQHFGDGTRLSIL.

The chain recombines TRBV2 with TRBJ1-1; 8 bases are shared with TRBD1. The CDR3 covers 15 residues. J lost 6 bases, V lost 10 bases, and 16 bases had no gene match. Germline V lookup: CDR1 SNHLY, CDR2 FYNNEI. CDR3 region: CAIALRDRGWAEAFF. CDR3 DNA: TGTGCCATCGCATTAAGAGACAGGGGATGGGCTGAAGCTTTCTTT.

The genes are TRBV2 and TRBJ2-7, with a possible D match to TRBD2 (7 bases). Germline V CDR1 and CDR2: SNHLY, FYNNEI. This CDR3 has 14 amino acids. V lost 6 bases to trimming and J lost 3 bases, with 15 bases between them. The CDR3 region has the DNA TGTGCCAGCAGGGGACCAGGGGACTACTACGAGCAGTACTTC. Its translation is CASRGPGDYYEQYF. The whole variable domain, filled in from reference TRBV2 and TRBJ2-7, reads EPEVTQTPSHQVTQMGQEVILRCVPISNHLYFYWYRQILGQKVEFLVSFYNNEISEKSEIFDDQFSVERPDGSNFTLKIRSTKLEDSAMYFCASRGPGDYYEQYFGPGTRLTVT.

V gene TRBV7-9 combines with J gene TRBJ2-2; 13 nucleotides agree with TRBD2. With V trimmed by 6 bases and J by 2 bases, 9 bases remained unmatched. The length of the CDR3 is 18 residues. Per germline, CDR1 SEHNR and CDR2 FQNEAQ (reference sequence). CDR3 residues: CASRFRLAGGTNTGELFF. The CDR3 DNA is TGTGCCAGCAGATTCCGACTAGCGGGAGGAACAAACACCGGGGAGCTGTTTTTT.

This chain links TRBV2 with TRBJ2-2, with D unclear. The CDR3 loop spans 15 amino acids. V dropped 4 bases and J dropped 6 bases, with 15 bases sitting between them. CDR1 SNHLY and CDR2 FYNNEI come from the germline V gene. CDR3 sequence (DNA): TGTGCCAGCAGTGTGCCGGGTGGTGGGTCCGGGGAGCTGTTTTTT. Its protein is CASSVPGGGSGELFF.

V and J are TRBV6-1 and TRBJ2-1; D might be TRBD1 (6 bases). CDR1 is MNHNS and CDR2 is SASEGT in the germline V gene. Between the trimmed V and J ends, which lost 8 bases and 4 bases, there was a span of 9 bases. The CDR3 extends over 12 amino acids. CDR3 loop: CASGQGYNEQFF. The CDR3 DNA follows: TGTGCCAGCGGTCAGGGGTACAATGAGCAGTTCTTC.

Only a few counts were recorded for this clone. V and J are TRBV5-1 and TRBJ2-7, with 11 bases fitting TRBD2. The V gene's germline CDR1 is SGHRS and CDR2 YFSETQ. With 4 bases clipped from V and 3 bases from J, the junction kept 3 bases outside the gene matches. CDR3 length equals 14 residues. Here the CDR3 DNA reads TGCGCCAGCAGCAGAACTAGCGGGAGCTACGAGCAGTACTTC. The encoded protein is CASSRTSGSYEQYF.

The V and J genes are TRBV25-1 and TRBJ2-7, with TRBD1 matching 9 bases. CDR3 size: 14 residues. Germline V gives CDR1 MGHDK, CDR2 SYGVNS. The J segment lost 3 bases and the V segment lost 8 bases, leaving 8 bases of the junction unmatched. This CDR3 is CASSPGQGNYEQYF. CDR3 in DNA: TGTGCCAGCTCACCGGGACAGGGAAACTACGAGCAGTACTTC.

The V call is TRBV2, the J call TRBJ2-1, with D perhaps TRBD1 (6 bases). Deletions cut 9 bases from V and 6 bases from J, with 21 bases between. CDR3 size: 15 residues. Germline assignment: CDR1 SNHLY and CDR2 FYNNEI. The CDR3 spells CASSPSGVGGNEQFF. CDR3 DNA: TGTGCCAGTTCTCCCTCAGGGGTTGGGGGCAATGAGCAGTTCTTC.

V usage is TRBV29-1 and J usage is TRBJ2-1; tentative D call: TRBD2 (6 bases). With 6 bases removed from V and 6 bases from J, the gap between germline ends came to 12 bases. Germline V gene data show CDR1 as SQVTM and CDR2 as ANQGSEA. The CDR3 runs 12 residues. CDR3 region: CSVETRRNEQFF. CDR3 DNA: TGCAGCGTAGAGACTAGGCGCAATGAGCAGTTCTTC.